This T cell receptor (beta chain) was captured by sequencing in a study of blood T cell repertoires in COVID-19. V was shortened by 0 bases and J by 8 bases, with 6 bases between the two germline ends. Germline V gives CDR1 SGHDT, CDR2 YYEEEE. This CDR3 region has 13 residues. Clones were sequenced by immunoSEQ multiplex PCR, and TCRdb holds only the in-frame ones, with some missing. Counted here are under 200,000 clones, roughly 80% occurring once; the ten biggest clones make up around 2.8%. The chain employs TRBV5-6 and TRBJ1-6, with no clear D. This receptor was identified in a man in his 70s with acute or convalescent COVID-19. Sequences were obtained from peripheral blood. Written as DNA, the CDR3 is TGTGCCAGCAGCTTGGGGCGGGATTCACCCCTCCACTTT. It is translated as CASSLGRDSPLHF.